This TCR beta chain stems from a study of blood T cells in healthy people across ages. This CDR3 comprises 14 residues. In germline, CDR1 is LNHNV, CDR2 YYDKDF (reference sequence). The junction had 5 bases not matched to a gene; V was cut back by 8 bases and J by 4 bases. The second PCR ran roughly 7 to 12 cycles with a sample-barcoded 5' primer and J-beta primers. TCRdb fed the 5' RACE reads into MiXCR, producing one record per CDR3 protein. Of about 940,000 distinct CDR3 sequences in the sample, around 49% were seen once. Sequenced input: blood. This chain links TRBV15 with TRBJ2-3; 11 bases line up with TRBD2. The TCR sequence derives from a young man in good health. CDR3 residues: CATLAGGYADTQYF. The DNA of the CDR3 is TGTGCCACCCTAGCGGGGGGTTACGCAGATACGCAGTATTTT.